This TCR beta chain was captured by sequencing in a study of blood T cell repertoires in COVID-19. Study details: Italy, Spain and the United States were the sources of the convalescent and acute COVID-19 samples.

Sequenced by immunoSEQ multiplex PCR; TCRdb stores in-frame clones only, minus some. The repertoire holds tens of thousands of clones, with 85% to 95% as singletons. CDR1 and CDR2 (germline): LNHDA, SQIVND (reference sequence). The CDR3 runs to 16 residues. Trimming stripped 5 bases from V and 0 bases from J, with 16 bases between. The clonotype was recovered from a man aged 50 to 60 with acute or convalescent COVID-19. The sample taken for sequencing was peripheral blood. V and J are TRBV19 and TRBJ1-1; D is possibly TRBD1 (5 bases). The CDR3 spells CASSDSGNRMNTEAFF. CDR3 in DNA: TGTGCCAGTAGTGATAGTGGGAACAGGATGAACACTGAAGCTTTCTTT.